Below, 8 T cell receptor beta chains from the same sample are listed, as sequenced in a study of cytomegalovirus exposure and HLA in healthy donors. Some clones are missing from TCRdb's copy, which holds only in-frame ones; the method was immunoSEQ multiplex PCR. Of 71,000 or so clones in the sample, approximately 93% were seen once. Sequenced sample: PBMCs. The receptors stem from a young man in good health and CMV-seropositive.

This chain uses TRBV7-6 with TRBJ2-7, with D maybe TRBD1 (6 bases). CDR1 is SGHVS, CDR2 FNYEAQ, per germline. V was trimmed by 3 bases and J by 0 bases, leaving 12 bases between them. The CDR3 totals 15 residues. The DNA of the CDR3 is TGTGCCAGCAGCTTTGGACAGATGAGCTCCTACGAGCAGTACTTC. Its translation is CASSFGQMSSYEQYF.

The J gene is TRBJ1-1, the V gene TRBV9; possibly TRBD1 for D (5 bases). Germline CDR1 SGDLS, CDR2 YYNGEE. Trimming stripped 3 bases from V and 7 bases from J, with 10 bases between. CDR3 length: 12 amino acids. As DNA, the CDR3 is TGTGCCAGCAGCGCGACAGACAGTGAAGCTTTCTTT. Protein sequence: CASSATDSEAFF.

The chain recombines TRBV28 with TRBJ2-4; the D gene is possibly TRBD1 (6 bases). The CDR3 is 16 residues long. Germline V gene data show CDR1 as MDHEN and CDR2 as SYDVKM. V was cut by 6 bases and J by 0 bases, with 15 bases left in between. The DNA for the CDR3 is TGTGCCAGCAGAGTACAGGGACGGGGAGCCAAAAACATTCAGTACTTC. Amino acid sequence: CASRVQGRGAKNIQYF.

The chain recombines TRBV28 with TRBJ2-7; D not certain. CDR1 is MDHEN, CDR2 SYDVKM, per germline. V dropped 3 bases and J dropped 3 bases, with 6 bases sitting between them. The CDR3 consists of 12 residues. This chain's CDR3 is CASSLAGYEQYF. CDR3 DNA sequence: TGTGCCAGCAGTTTGGCAGGCTACGAGCAGTACTTC. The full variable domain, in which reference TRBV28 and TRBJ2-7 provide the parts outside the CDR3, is DVKVTQSSRYLVKRTGEKVFLECVQDMDHENMFWYRQDPGLGLRLIYFSYDVKMKEKGDIPEGYSVSREKKERFSLILESASTNQTSMYLCASSLAGYEQYFGPGTRLTVT.

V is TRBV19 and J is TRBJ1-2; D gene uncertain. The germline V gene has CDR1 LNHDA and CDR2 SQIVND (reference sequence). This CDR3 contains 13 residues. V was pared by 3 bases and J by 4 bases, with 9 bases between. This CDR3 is CASSIGESYGYTF. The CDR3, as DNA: TGTGCCAGTAGTATCGGGGAGAGCTATGGCTACACCTTC.

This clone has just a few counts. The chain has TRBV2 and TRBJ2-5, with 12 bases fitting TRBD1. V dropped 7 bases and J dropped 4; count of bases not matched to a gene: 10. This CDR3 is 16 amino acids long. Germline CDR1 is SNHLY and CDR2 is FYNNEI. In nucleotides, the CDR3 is TGTGCCAGCACCCCTCCGGGACAGGGGGCGAGAGAGACCCAGTACTTC. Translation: CASTPPGQGARETQYF.

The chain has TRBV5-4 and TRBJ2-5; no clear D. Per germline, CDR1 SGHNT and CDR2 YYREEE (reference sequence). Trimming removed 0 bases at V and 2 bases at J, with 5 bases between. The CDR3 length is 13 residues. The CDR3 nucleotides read TGTGCCAGCAGCTTGGGTCTTCAAGAGACCCAGTACTTC. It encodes CASSLGLQETQYF. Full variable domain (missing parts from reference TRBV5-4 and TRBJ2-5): ETGVTQSPTHLIKTRGQQVTLRCSSQSGHNTVSWYQQALGQGPQFIFQYYREEENGRGNFPPRFSGLQFPNYSSELNVNALELDDSALYLCASSLGLQETQYFGPGTRLLVL.

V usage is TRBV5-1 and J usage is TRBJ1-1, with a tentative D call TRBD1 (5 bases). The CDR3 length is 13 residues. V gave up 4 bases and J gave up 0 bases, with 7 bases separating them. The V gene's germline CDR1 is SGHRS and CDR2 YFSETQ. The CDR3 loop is CASSEGVNTEAFF. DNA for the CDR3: TGCGCCAGCAGCGAAGGGGTGAACACTGAAGCTTTCTTT.